This entry features one TCR beta chain sequence. Its antigen remains unknown. Flow cytometry had shown expanded CD8+CD57+ cells in the patients chosen for sequencing. This entry belongs to a study of CD8+CD57+ T cells in acquired aplastic anemia. General observations from the study: Patients shared just under 30 CD8+ CDR3 sequences with controls.

Both TCR beta VDJ combination and CDR3 sequence profiling were carried out. Genomic DNA was the template for this profiling. TCRdb recomputed calls from the reads with MiXCR, one row per CDR3 protein. There are some 160,000 distinct CDR3 sequences in the sample; around 52% occur only once, and under 40% lies in the top ten. This sequence was found in a human donor with aplastic anemia. Sequencing input: sorted CD4+, CD8+, or CD8+CD57+ T cells (not recorded which) from PBMCs.

The CDR3 protein is CASSLVTGGSRGNTIYF. The CDR3 nucleotides are TGTGCCAGCAGCTTAGTCACGGGGGGCTCTCGAGGAAACACCATATATTTT. The chain combines TRBV11-1 with TRBJ1-3; weak D call: TRBD1 (6 bases). V gave up 1 base and J gave up 4 bases, with 17 bases separating them. CDR3 length equals 17 residues. CDR1 is SGHAT and CDR2 is FQDESV in the germline V gene (reference sequence).